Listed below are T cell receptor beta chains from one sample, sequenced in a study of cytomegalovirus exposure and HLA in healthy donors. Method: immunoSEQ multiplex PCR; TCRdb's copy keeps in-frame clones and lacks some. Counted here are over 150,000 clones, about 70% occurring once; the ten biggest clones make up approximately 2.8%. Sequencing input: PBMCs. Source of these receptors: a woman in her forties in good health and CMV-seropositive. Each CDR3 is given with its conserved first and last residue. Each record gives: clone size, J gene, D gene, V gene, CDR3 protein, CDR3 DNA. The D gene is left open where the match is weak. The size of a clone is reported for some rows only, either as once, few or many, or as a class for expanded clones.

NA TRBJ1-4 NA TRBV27 CASSPPGLDEKLFF TGTGCCAGCAGTCCCCCAGGTTTAGACGAAAAACTGTTTTTT
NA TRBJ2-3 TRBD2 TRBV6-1 CASSEGGGARDTQYF TGTGCCAGCAGTGAAGGCGGGGGGGCCCGTGATACGCAGTATTTT
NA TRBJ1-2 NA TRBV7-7 CAITDGDGYTF TGTGCTATCACGGACGGGGATGGCTACACCTTC
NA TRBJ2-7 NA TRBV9 CASSPLGGSYEQYF TGTGCCAGCAGCCCCCTGGGGGGCTCCTACGAGCAGTACTTC
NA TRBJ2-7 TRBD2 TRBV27 CASSLSILLAGDEQYF TGTGCCAGCAGTTTATCAATCCTCCTAGCGGGAGACGAGCAGTACTTC
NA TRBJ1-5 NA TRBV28 CASSLSPGNQPQHF TGTGCCAGCAGTCTGTCGCCGGGCAATCAGCCCCAGCATTTT
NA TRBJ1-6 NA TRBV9 CASSVREDTGNSPLHF TGTGCCAGCAGCGTACGTGAAGACACAGGGAATTCACCCCTCCACTTT
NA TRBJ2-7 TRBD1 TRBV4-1 CASSPGQGSYEQYF TGCGCCAGCAGTCCGGGACAGGGATCCTACGAGCAGTACTTC
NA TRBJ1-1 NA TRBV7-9 CASSLAGPNTEAFF TGTGCCAGCAGCCTCGCAGGGCCAAACACTGAAGCTTTCTTT
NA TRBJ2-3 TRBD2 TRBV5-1 CASSLTGGPSTDTQYF TGCGCCAGCAGCTTAACGGGGGGGCCTAGCACAGATACGCAGTATTTT
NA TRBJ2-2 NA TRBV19 CASRIGTTNTGELFF TGTGCCAGTAGGATCGGGACAACGAACACCGGGGAGCTGTTTTTT
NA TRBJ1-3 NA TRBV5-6 CASSFDSYSGNTIYF TGTGCCAGCAGCTTCGACAGCTACTCTGGAAACACCATATATTTT
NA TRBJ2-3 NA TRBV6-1 CASSVELHRTDTQYF TGTGCCAGCAGTGTAGAACTCCATCGCACAGATACGCAGTATTTT
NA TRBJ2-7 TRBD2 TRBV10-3 CAMSSGTSGKFGSHEQYF TGTGCCATGAGCTCCGGGACTAGCGGGAAGTTTGGGTCCCACGAGCAGTACTTC
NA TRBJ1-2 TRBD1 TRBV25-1 CASSEYDLTGQGSYGYPF TGTGCCAGCAGTGAATATGACCTGACCGGACAGGGTTCATATGGCTACCCCTTC
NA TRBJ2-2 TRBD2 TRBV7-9 CASSLPLAGANTGELFF TGTGCCAGCAGCCTTCCACTAGCGGGGGCGAACACCGGGGAGCTGTTTTTT
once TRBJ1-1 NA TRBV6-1 CASSEYAGRYTEAFF TGTGCCAGCAGTGAATACGCAGGGAGGTACACTGAAGCTTTCTTT
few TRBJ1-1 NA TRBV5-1 CASSLAGDTEAFF TGCGCCAGCAGCTTGGCGGGTGACACTGAAGCTTTCTTT
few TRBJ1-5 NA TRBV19 CASSSGGRNSNQPQHF TGTGCCAGTAGTAGTGGGGGGAGAAATAGCAATCAGCCCCAGCATTTT
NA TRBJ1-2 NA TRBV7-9 CASSGGGEGNYGYTF TGTGCCAGCAGCGGCGGAGGTGAGGGCAACTATGGCTACACCTTC
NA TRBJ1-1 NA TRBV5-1 CASSLVMGAQTEAFF TGCGCCAGCAGCTTGGTTATGGGGGCGCAGACTGAAGCTTTCTTT
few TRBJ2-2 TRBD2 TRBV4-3 CASSQGLAGYRGELFF TGCGCCAGCAGCCAAGGACTAGCGGGGTATCGGGGGGAGCTGTTTTTT
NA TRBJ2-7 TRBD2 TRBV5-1 CASSLEAGGYYEQYF TGCGCCAGCAGCTTGGAAGCGGGAGGCTACTACGAGCAGTACTTC
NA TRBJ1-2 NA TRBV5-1 CASSFQDSNYGYTF TGCGCCAGCAGCTTCCAGGACAGTAACTATGGCTACACCTTC
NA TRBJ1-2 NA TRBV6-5 CASSYSGRIAYGYTF TGTGCCAGCAGTTACTCGGGCAGGATTGCCTATGGCTACACCTTC
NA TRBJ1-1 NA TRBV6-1 CASSDRRNTEAFF TGTGCCAGCAGTGATCGCAGAAACACTGAAGCTTTCTTT
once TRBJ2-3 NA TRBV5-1 CASSLAVRGAADTQYF TGCGCCAGCAGCTTGGCCGTTCGGGGGGCGGCAGATACGCAGTATTTT
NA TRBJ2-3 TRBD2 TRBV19 CASSSGLAGGFFLGTDTQYF TGTGCCAGTAGTTCCGGGTTAGCGGGAGGGTTTTTTTTGGGAACAGATACGCAGTATTTT
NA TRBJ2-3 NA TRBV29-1 CSVEIRGSTDTQYF TGCAGCGTTGAGATAAGGGGAAGCACAGATACGCAGTATTTT
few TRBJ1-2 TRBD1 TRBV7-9 CSSSFDREGYTF TGTTCCAGCAGCTTTGACAGGGAAGGCTACACCTTC
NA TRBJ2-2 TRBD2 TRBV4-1 CASSTRLAGVNTGELFF TGCGCCAGCAGCACGAGACTAGCGGGAGTGAACACCGGGGAGCTGTTTTTT
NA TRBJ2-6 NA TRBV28 CASSLWYSGANVLTF TGTGCCAGCAGTTTATGGTACTCTGGGGCCAACGTCCTGACTTTC
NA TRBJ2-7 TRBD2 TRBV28 CASRDLAGGSYEQYF TGTGCCAGCAGAGATCTAGCGGGAGGGAGCTACGAGCAGTACTTC
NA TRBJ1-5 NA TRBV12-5 CASGLNPGLLNQPQHF TGTGCTAGTGGTTTGAATCCGGGACTCCTCAATCAGCCCCAGCATTTT
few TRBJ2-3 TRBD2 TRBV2 CASSVLAGGGDTQYF TGTGCCAGCAGTGTACTAGCGGGAGGAGGGGATACGCAGTATTTT
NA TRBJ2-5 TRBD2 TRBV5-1 CASRILADNQETQYF TGCGCCAGCAGGATCCTAGCGGACAACCAAGAGACCCAGTACTTC
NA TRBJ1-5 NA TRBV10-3 CAISESNEGYQPQHF TGTGCCATCAGTGAGTCGAATGAGGGATATCAGCCCCAGCATTTT
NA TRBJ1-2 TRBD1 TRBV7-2 CASSLVGGGQGVYGYTF TGTGCCAGCAGCTTAGTGGGTGGGGGACAGGGTGTCTATGGCTACACCTTC
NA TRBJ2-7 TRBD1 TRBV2 CASSGTGDYEQYF TGTGCCAGCAGTGGGACAGGGGACTACGAGCAGTACTTC
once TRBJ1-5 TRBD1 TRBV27 CASSARTGYNQPQHF TGTGCCAGCAGTGCGAGGACAGGATACAATCAGCCCCAGCACTTT
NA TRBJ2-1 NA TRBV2 CASSRYSRTGDEQFF TGTGCCAGCAGTAGGTACTCGCGGACGGGGGATGAGCAGTTCTTC